Listed below are T cell receptor beta chains from one sample, sequenced in a study of memory CD8 T cells in hepatitis C reinfection. Libraries were prepared by immunoSEQ multiplex PCR; TCRdb keeps only in-frame clonotypes and omits some of them. The sample lists tens of thousands of clones, around 87% occurring once. Sequencing used naive CD8+ T cells sorted from blood. The receptors derive from a young man with hepatitis C virus infection. The CDR3 runs from the conserved cysteine through the conserved F or W. D genes are given only for firm matches. Size tells how often a clone was seen (once, few, many) or the class of an expanded clone, and some rows leave it out.

clone size | CDR3 length | D gene | J gene | V gene | CDR3 DNA | CDR3 protein
- | 15 | - | TRBJ1-2 | TRBV5-5 | TGTGCCAGCAGTCCTGGACAGTTCCACTATGTTGGCTACACCTTC | CASSPGQFHYVGYTF
- | 15 | - | TRBJ2-1 | TRBV19 | TGTGCCAGTAGTATAGGGCAGGGAACGAATCGCGAGCAGTTCTTC | CASSIGQGTNREQFF
- | 13 | TRBD2 | TRBJ2-5 | TRBV7-8 | TGTGTCAGCTATAAGGTAGCGGGAGAGACCCAGTACTTC | CVSYKVAGETQYF
once | 16 | TRBD1 | TRBJ2-5 | TRBV11-2 | TGTGCCAGCAGCTTAGGCAGGACAGGGGTACGAGAGACCCAGTACTTC | CASSLGRTGVRETQYF
- | 15 | - | TRBJ1-5 | TRBV19 | TGTGCCAGTAAATCCGGAACCAGGGGCAATCAGCCCCAGCATTTT | CASKSGTRGNQPQHF
- | 20 | TRBD2 | TRBJ2-1 | TRBV7-8 | TGTGCCAGCAGCTTAGCGCGGGGGACTAGCGGGCCTAGCTCCTACAATGAGCAGTTCTTC | CASSLARGTSGPSSYNEQFF
- | 15 | TRBD2 | TRBJ2-5 | TRBV5-8 | TGTGCCAGCAGCTCGAGACTAGCGGGGCGACGGACCCAGTACTTC | CASSSRLAGRRTQYF
- | 15 | - | TRBJ1-1 | TRBV5-1 | TGCGCCAGCAGCTTGACAGCTAATCCTGGGTCCCAAGCTTTCTTT | CASSLTANPGSQAFF
- | 15 | TRBD1 | TRBJ2-2 | TRBV5-4 | TGTGCCAGCAGCTTTAGTACAGGGGGCACCGGGGAGCTGTTTTTT | CASSFSTGGTGELFF
- | 14 | TRBD1 | TRBJ2-1 | TRBV6-4 | TGTGCCAGCAGTGGAGGGACAGGAGCCAATGAGCAGTTCTTC | CASSGGTGANEQFF
- | 14 | - | TRBJ2-2 | TRBV7-9 | TGTGCCAGCAGCGGGAGTAGGGCGCCCGGGGAGCTGTTTTTT | CASSGSRAPGELFF
- | 16 | TRBD1 | TRBJ1-3 | TRBV5-4 | TGTGCCAGCAGTTTAACTGGACAGGGAGCTGGAAACACCATATATTTT | CASSLTGQGAGNTIYF
- | 14 | TRBD2 | TRBJ2-1 | TRBV5-6 | TGTGCCAGCAGCTTCGGGGGGGGTAACAATGAGCAGTTCTTC | CASSFGGGNNEQFF
- | 15 | TRBD2 | TRBJ2-3 | TRBV5-4 | TGTGCCAGCAGCTTGGCCGGGACTAGTAAGGATACGCAGTATTTT | CASSLAGTSKDTQYF
- | 14 | TRBD1 | TRBJ2-2 | TRBV6-5 | TGTGCCAGCAGTTACTCACAGGGGGCCGGGGAGCTGTTTTTT | CASSYSQGAGELFF
medium-sized | 15 | TRBD2 | TRBJ2-7 | TRBV5-6 | TGTGCCAGCAGCTTAGTGCTAGCGGGAGGACACGAGCAGTACTTC | CASSLVLAGGHEQYF
- | 12 | - | TRBJ2-1 | TRBV5-6 | TGTGCCAGCAGCTTCCTAGCTAATGAGCAGTTCTTC | CASSFLANEQFF
- | 13 | - | TRBJ2-2 | TRBV4-1 | TGCGCCAGCAGCCGGCTTGGAGAGAGGGAGCTGTTTTTT | CASSRLGERELFF
- | 13 | - | TRBJ1-2 | TRBV2 | TGTGCCAGCAGTGAAACGGGGGTTAGTGGCTACACCTTC | CASSETGVSGYTF
once | 17 | TRBD1 | TRBJ2-1 | TRBV11-2 | TGTGCCAGCAGCTTAACTCACACCGGGACAGGGAAGGGTGAGCAGTTCTTC | CASSLTHTGTGKGEQFF
- | 16 | TRBD2 | TRBJ2-2 | TRBV4-2 | TGTGCCAGCAGCCAAGGGCTAGCGGGAGTAGGCGGGGAGCTGTTTTTT | CASSQGLAGVGGELFF
- | 15 | - | TRBJ2-7 | TRBV9 | TGTGCCAGCAGCGTAGCGGGGTCTAGTGTCGACGAGCAGTACTTC | CASSVAGSSVDEQYF
- | 15 | TRBD2 | TRBJ2-1 | TRBV27 | TGTGCCAGCAGCTTATCCGGGACTAGCATCAATGAGCAGTTCTTC | CASSLSGTSINEQFF
- | 13 | TRBD1 | TRBJ1-1 | TRBV6-5 | TGTGCCAGCAGGCCCGGGACAGCCGGTGAAGCTTTCTTT | CASRPGTAGEAFF
- | 13 | - | TRBJ2-5 | TRBV5-4 | TGTGCCAGCAGATGGTGGGGCGGAGAGACCCAGTACTTC | CASRWWGGETQYF
- | 15 | - | TRBJ1-2 | TRBV4-3 | TGCGCCAGCAGCCAAGATTACGGTCTTTTCTATGGCTACACCTTC | CASSQDYGLFYGYTF
once | 12 | - | TRBJ1-1 | TRBV6-1 | TGTGCCAGCAGACAAATGGTCACTGAAGCTTTCTTT | CASRQMVTEAFF
- | 15 | - | TRBJ2-7 | TRBV28 | TGTGCCAGCAGTTTTAGAGGCCCAACGAACTACGAGCAGTACTTC | CASSFRGPTNYEQYF
- | 14 | - | TRBJ2-2 | TRBV9 | TGTGCCAGCAGCCCAACAGGAAAAACCGGGGAGCTGTTTTTT | CASSPTGKTGELFF
- | 18 | - | TRBJ1-2 | TRBV10-1 | TGCGCCAGCAGCGTGAGTGTACCCGGGGGGTTTCAGAACTATGGCTACACCTTC | CASSVSVPGGFQNYGYTF
- | 16 | - | TRBJ2-3 | TRBV11-2 | TGTGCCAGCAGCGCCCGCGGGCAGATGTGGACAGATACGCAGTATTTT | CASSARGQMWTDTQYF
- | 13 | - | TRBJ1-2 | TRBV10-3 | TGTGCCAGCAGTGAAAGTTCAGGCAGCGGCTACACCTTC | CASSESSGSGYTF
- | 16 | TRBD2 | TRBJ2-5 | TRBV28 | TGTGCCAGCAGTTCACGACTAGCGGGAGGTACTGAGACCCAGTACTTC | CASSSRLAGGTETQYF
- | 15 | - | TRBJ1-1 | TRBV19 | TGTGCCAGTAGTATGGGGCTGGGAGGGTGGACTGAAGCTTTCTTT | CASSMGLGGWTEAFF
- | 15 | - | TRBJ1-2 | TRBV5-4 | TGTGCCAGCAGCTCCTACGAGATGACTAACTATGGCTACACCTTC | CASSSYEMTNYGYTF
- | 14 | - | TRBJ1-2 | TRBV5-8 | TGTGCCAGCAGCCTAATCCCCCGGAGCTATGGCTACACCTTC | CASSLIPRSYGYTF
- | 15 | TRBD2 | TRBJ2-2 | TRBV5-4 | TGTGCCAGCAGCTTGACTAGCGGATTTACCGGGGAGCTGTTTTTT | CASSLTSGFTGELFF
- | 14 | - | TRBJ2-7 | TRBV11-2 | TGTGCCAGCAGCTTAGGACCGGGGAGGAACGAGCAGTACTTC | CASSLGPGRNEQYF
- | 12 | - | TRBJ2-1 | TRBV2 | TGTGCCAGCAGGCCACACTACAATGAGCAGTTCTTC | CASRPHYNEQFF
- | 17 | TRBD1 | TRBJ1-1 | TRBV6-1 | TGTGCCAGCAGTGAAGCTTTAACAGGGGTTTGGGACACTGAAGCTTTCTTT | CASSEALTGVWDTEAFF
once | 14 | - | TRBJ2-2 | TRBV19 | TGTGCCAGTAGTATCGGGACGAACACCGGGGAGCTGTTTTTT | CASSIGTNTGELFF
- | 14 | - | TRBJ2-7 | TRBV6-1 | TGTGCCAGCAGTGAAGTCAGGGCCTCCTACGAGCAGTACTTC | CASSEVRASYEQYF
- | 15 | TRBD1 | TRBJ2-2 | TRBV7-7 | TGTGCCAGCAGCCCTGGACAGGGGTACACCGGGGAGCTGTTTTTT | CASSPGQGYTGELFF
- | 13 | - | TRBJ2-2 | TRBV9 | TGTGCCAGCCTGCGGGGCCACACCGGGGAGCTGTTTTTT | CASLRGHTGELFF
- | 13 | - | TRBJ1-1 | TRBV5-6 | TGTGCCAGCAGCTTGGCAGGGTACAATGAAGCTTTCTTT | CASSLAGYNEAFF
- | 15 | - | TRBJ2-3 | TRBV4-1 | TGCGCCAGCAGCCAAGGTGGAGGGGACACAGATACGCAGTATTTT | CASSQGGGDTDTQYF
once | 13 | - | TRBJ2-2 | TRBV6-5 | TGTGCCAGCAGTTACACCGAGGACGGGGAGCTGTTTTTT | CASSYTEDGELFF
- | 14 | - | TRBJ2-7 | TRBV13 | TGTGCCAGCAGCCGCCCGACGGAGTTACGGGAGCAGTACTTC | CASSRPTELREQYF
- | 15 | - | TRBJ2-2 | TRBV7-6 | TGTGCCAGCAGTTCACAGGCGGTATTTACCGGGGAGCTGTTTTTT | CASSSQAVFTGELFF
- | 13 | TRBD2 | TRBJ2-3 | TRBV29-1 | TGCAGCATCTGGGCGGGAGCCACAGATACGCAGTATTTT | CSIWAGATDTQYF